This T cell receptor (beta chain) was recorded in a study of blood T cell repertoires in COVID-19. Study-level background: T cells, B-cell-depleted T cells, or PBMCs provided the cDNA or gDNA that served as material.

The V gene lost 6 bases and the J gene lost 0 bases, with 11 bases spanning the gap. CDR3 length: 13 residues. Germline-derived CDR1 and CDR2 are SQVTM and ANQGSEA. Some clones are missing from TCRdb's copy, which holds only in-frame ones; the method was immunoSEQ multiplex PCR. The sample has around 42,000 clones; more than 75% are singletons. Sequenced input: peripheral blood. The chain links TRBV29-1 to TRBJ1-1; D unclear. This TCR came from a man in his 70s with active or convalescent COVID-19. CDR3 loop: CSVQSEMNTEAFF. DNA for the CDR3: TGCAGCGTCCAAAGCGAGATGAACACTGAAGCTTTCTTT.